This TCR beta chain was obtained from a study of shared clonotypes between healthy human individuals. Findings and caveats of the study: The naive CD4 repertoires of a handful of donors were compared, and around 5.1% of clonotypes were shared.

This clone is a singleton in its sample. Its antigen is still unknown. Deletions cut 1 base from V and 3 bases from J, with 13 bases between. Germline CDR1 and CDR2: GTSNPN and SVGIG (reference sequence). This CDR3 region has 15 residues. From CD4+ cells came CD45RA+ naive and CD45RA-negative memory subsets. Clones were read by immunoSEQ multiplex PCR, and TCRdb kept only the in-frame ones, dropping some. In the table there are some 2,000,000 clones, under 97% of which are singletons. The rearrangement links TRBV30 to TRBJ1-5; no clear D. The TCR sequence derives from a man younger than 35 in good health. The sample comprised naive CD4+ T cells sorted from blood. Subset of the sample: CD45RA+ positively selected. The DNA for the CDR3 is TGTGCCTGGAGTGCTGAGGGTGTTACCAATCAGCCCCAGCATTTT. This sequence encodes CAWSAEGVTNQPQHF.